These 20 T cell receptor beta chains were sequenced from one sample in a study of T cell responses to AZD1222 COVID-19 vaccine. Using immunoSEQ multiplex PCR, the repertoire was profiled, and TCRdb retains in-frame clones only, with some absent. The table lists about 120,000 clones, around 90% of them singletons, with roughly 1.6% in the top ten. The source material was peripheral blood, sampled on day 0 of AZD1222 vaccination. The source of these receptors is an adult in good health.

The rearrangement links TRBV7-2 to TRBJ2-1; D is perhaps TRBD1 (6 bases). The CDR3 covers 17 residues. Per germline, CDR1 SGHTA and CDR2 FQGNSA. Trimming took 4 bases from V and 6 from J, leaving 22 bases between them. CDR3 coding DNA: TGTGCCAGCAGCTGGAACAGGGCCACTAATTGGGGCAATGAGCAGTTCTTC. As protein: CASSWNRATNWGNEQFF.

V usage is TRBV19 and J usage is TRBJ2-7, with D unclear. The germline V and J ends were trimmed by 4 bases and 6 bases, with 10 bases remaining between them. Germline V CDR1 and CDR2: LNHDA, SQIVND (reference sequence). The CDR3 has 12 residues. CDR3 DNA sequence: TGTGCCAGTAGTACCCCTCTGGGCGAGCAGTACTTC. This gives the protein CASSTPLGEQYF.

V usage is TRBV5-6 and J usage is TRBJ2-7; D ambiguous. The germline V and J ends were trimmed by 1 base and 2 bases, with 16 bases remaining between them. Germline CDR1 reads SGHDT; CDR2 reads YYEEEE. The CDR3 length is 16 residues. The chain's CDR3 is CASSLLVWASTYEQYF. The CDR3 DNA follows: TGTGCCAGCAGCTTGTTGGTCTGGGCATCCACCTACGAGCAGTACTTC.

The chain joins TRBV4-1 to TRBJ2-2; no firm D call. V was shortened by 9 bases and J by 2 bases, with 13 bases between the two germline ends. Germline CDR1 is MGHRA and CDR2 is YSYEKL. CDR3 size: 14 residues. This chain's CDR3 is CASLLTPNTGELFF. Here the CDR3 DNA reads TGCGCCAGTTTGCTCACTCCAAACACCGGGGAGCTGTTTTTT.

In DNA form, the CDR3 reads TGTGCCAGTAGTCCCAACAGGGGTGGATACGAGCAGTACTTC. Translated, it gives CASSPNRGGYEQYF. V usage is TRBV19 and J usage is TRBJ2-7; 7 bases align to TRBD1. This CDR3 contains 14 residues. CDR1 and CDR2 (germline): LNHDA, SQIVND (reference sequence). V shed 5 bases and J 4 bases; nucleotides not matched to a gene: 8.

The V and J genes are TRBV28 and TRBJ1-2, with unresolved D. Trimming stripped 5 bases from V and 4 bases from J, with 5 bases between. Germline loops: CDR1 MDHEN, CDR2 SYDVKM. The CDR3 totals 11 residues. The DNA for the CDR3 is TGTGCCAGCAGTCAAGCCTATGGCTACACCTTC. This sequence encodes CASSQAYGYTF.

The chain carries TRBV30 and TRBJ1-1; no clear D gene. Trimming removed 5 bases from V and 5 bases from J, with 15 bases in between. CDR1 is GTSNPN and CDR2 is SVGIG in the germline V gene (reference sequence). The CDR3 sequence is 13 residues long. CDR3 DNA: TGTGCCTGGCAGGACGGGCGGCGTACTGAAGCTTTCTTT. Its protein product is CAWQDGRRTEAFF.

This chain joins TRBV28 and TRBJ1-1, with D perhaps TRBD1 (5 bases). Trimming took off 1 base at V and 7 bases at J, with 10 bases between the two ends. The V gene's germline CDR1 is MDHEN and CDR2 SYDVKM. The CDR3 covers 13 residues. CDR3 loop: CASSLFQGHEAFF. The CDR3 bases are TGTGCCAGCAGTTTATTTCAGGGCCATGAAGCTTTCTTT.

V usage is TRBV6-5 and J usage is TRBJ2-1; 7 bases fit TRBD1. The ends lost 0 bases at V and 0 bases at J; junction bases unmatched: 2. CDR3 size: 16 residues. The V gene's germline CDR1 is MNHEY and CDR2 SVGAGI. The CDR3 reads CASSYSRDSSYNEQFF. The CDR3 nucleotides are TGTGCCAGCAGTTACTCCCGGGACAGCTCCTACAATGAGCAGTTCTTC.

There are a few counts of this clone. The chain links TRBV4-3 to TRBJ1-6, with 10 nucleotides matching TRBD1. CDR3 length equals 16 residues. Germline trimming cut 0 bases from V and 7 bases from J; bases unmatched to any gene: 3. CDR1 and CDR2 (germline): LGHNA, YSLEER. The CDR3 DNA sequence: TGCGCCAGCAGCCAAGATCTGGGACAGGGGAATTCACCCCTCCACTTT. Translation gives CASSQDLGQGNSPLHF.

The V gene is TRBV7-9, the J gene TRBJ1-2; TRBD1 matches 9 bases. The V segment lost 5 bases and the J segment 8 bases; nucleotides outside the gene matches: 12. CDR3 length: 15 residues. Germline CDR1 is SEHNR and CDR2 is FQNEAQ (reference sequence). The CDR3 nucleotides are TGTGCCAGCAGCCGCCGGGACAGGGCCAGAGGGGGCTACACCTTC. Amino acid sequence: CASSRRDRARGGYTF.

This chain uses TRBV24-1 with TRBJ2-1; 7 bases fit TRBD1. CDR1 is KGHDR, CDR2 SFDVKD, per germline. The trim removed 1 base at V and 15 bases at J, leaving 5 bases unmatched. This CDR3 comprises 12 residues. The CDR3 loop reads CATSDFRQGRFF. The CDR3 coding sequence is TGTGCCACCAGTGATTTCCGACAGGGCCGGTTCTTC.

The chain is built from TRBV7-9 and TRBJ1-4, with a weak D call TRBD1 (5 bases). V lost 5 bases, J lost 5 bases, and 15 bases lay in between. Germline V gene lookup returns CDR1 SEHNR and CDR2 FQNEAQ (reference sequence). This CDR3 region has 15 residues. The CDR3 is CASSDFQGANEKLFF. DNA of the CDR3: TGTGCCAGCAGCGATTTCCAGGGTGCGAATGAAAAACTGTTTTTT.

V is TRBV29-1 and J is TRBJ2-7, with 7 bases lining up with TRBD1. The CDR3 is 12 amino acids. Germline V CDR1 and CDR2: SQVTM, ANQGSEA. V lost 6 bases, J lost 1 base, and 3 bases stayed unmatched. CDR3 sequence: CSVEGQSYEQYF. The CDR3 coding sequence is TGCAGCGTCGAGGGACAGTCCTACGAGCAGTACTTC.

The chain carries TRBV28 and TRBJ2-5; the match to TRBD2 covers 13 bases. CDR1 is MDHEN and CDR2 is SYDVKM in the germline V gene. This CDR3 is 19 amino acids long. V shed 6 bases, J shed 3 bases, and the junction held 16 bases outside the gene matches. In DNA, the CDR3 is TGTGCCAGCAGCTCCGGGAGGGGGACTAGCGGGACTGGGGAAGAGACCCAGTACTTC. Amino acids: CASSSGRGTSGTGEETQYF.

CDR3 residues: CASSLSGYSNQPQHF. In nucleotides, the CDR3 is TGCGCCAGCAGCCTCAGTGGATATAGCAATCAGCCCCAGCATTTT. V is TRBV5-1 and J is TRBJ1-5; D is undetermined. CDR1 and CDR2 from the germline V gene are SGHRS and YFSETQ. V was clipped by 4 bases and J by 0 bases, with 11 bases between them. This CDR3 has 15 residues.

The V call is TRBV2, the J call TRBJ2-3; D is possibly TRBD2 (6 bases). CDR1 and CDR2 from the germline V gene are SNHLY and FYNNEI. The CDR3 is 13 residues long. V was pared by 8 bases and J by 6 bases, with 15 bases between. The CDR3 loop reads CASDWGGKDTQYF. DNA for the CDR3: TGTGCCAGCGATTGGGGAGGAAAGGATACGCAGTATTTT.

This sequence joins TRBV7-2 and TRBJ2-1; D call uncertain. Germline CDR1 SGHTA, CDR2 FQGNSA. Trimming removed 6 bases at V and 7 bases at J, with 13 bases between. This CDR3 has 13 amino acids. The CDR3 is CASSPYQLNEQFF. For the CDR3, the DNA is TGTGCCAGCAGTCCTTACCAGTTGAATGAGCAGTTCTTC. Full variable domain (rest looked up from reference TRBV7-2 and TRBJ2-1): GAGVSQSPSNKVTEKGKDVELRCDPISGHTALYWYRQSLGQGLEFLIYFQGNSAPDKSGLPSDRFSAERTGGSVSTLTIQRTQQEDSAVYLCASSPYQLNEQFFGPGTRLTVL.

This chain joins TRBV7-9 and TRBJ1-1; D ambiguous. The CDR3 runs to 14 residues. Trimming took off 4 bases at V and 1 base at J, with 10 bases between the two ends. In germline, CDR1 is SEHNR, CDR2 FQNEAQ (reference sequence). The CDR3 DNA follows: TGTGCCAGCAGCTCGCCACGGTCGAACACTGAAGCTTTCTTT. It yields the protein CASSSPRSNTEAFF.

This CDR3 reads CASSILQDSYEQYF. The CDR3 DNA reads as TGTGCCAGTAGTATTCTCCAGGACTCCTACGAGCAGTACTTC. The chain links TRBV19 to TRBJ2-7; no firm D call. Trimming took 3 bases from V and 0 from J, leaving 9 bases between them. The germline V gene has CDR1 LNHDA and CDR2 SQIVND (reference sequence). The CDR3 is 14 amino acids.